Each of the 6 T cell receptor beta chains below was sequenced from the same sample in a study of shared clonotypes between healthy human individuals. The protocol was immunoSEQ multiplex PCR, while the TCRdb copy is restricted to in-frame clones and leaves out a portion. The table includes 2 million to 2.5 million clones, approximately 94% detected once. Material for sequencing was naive CD4+ T cells sorted from blood. Specified subset: CD45RA+ positively selected. These receptors all come from a man aged 18 to 30 in good health.

The chain is built from TRBV7-2 and TRBJ2-5; weak D call: TRBD1 (5 bases). This CDR3 contains 15 residues. CDR1 and CDR2 (germline): SGHTA, FQGNSA. The V end was cut by 2 bases, the J end by 6 bases, with 16 bases between. CDR3 bases: TGTGCCAGCAGCTTAACGTGGCAGGGTCTAAAGACCCAGTACTTC. Its translation: CASSLTWQGLKTQYF.

V and J are TRBV4-3 and TRBJ2-7; 12 positions match TRBD2. CDR1 LGHNA and CDR2 YSLEER come from the germline V gene. V trimming: 2 bases; J trimming: 0 bases; junction bases outside the gene matches: 14. This CDR3 spans 20 amino acids. The CDR3 region has the DNA TGCGCCAGCAGCCAAACTCCCGGGACTAGCGGGCGAGGGGGCTCCTACGAGCAGTACTTC. Its protein is CASSQTPGTSGRGGSYEQYF.

The chain links TRBV18 to TRBJ1-4, with D tentatively TRBD1 (5 bases). The CDR3 is 15 amino acids. Trimming took off 0 bases at V and 2 bases at J, with 7 bases between the two ends. CDR1 KGHSH and CDR2 LQKENI come from the germline V gene. The CDR3 reads CASSPPGDTNEKLFF. The CDR3 DNA follows: TGTGCCAGCTCACCACCGGGGGACACTAATGAAAAACTGTTTTTT.

The chain is built from TRBV21-1 and TRBJ1-3; the table calls TRBD1, which could not be checked here. TRBV21-1 is a listed pseudogene. CDR3 length: 16 residues. CDR3 sequence: CASSPGQGASGNTIYF. CDR3 DNA: TGTGCCAGCAGCCCCGGACAGGGGGCCTCTGGAAACACCATATATTTT.

The gene calls are TRBV5-4 and TRBJ2-7; a possible D gene is TRBD2 (6 bases). The ends were cut back, 0 bases at V and 3 bases at J, with 13 bases in the middle. Germline CDR1 SGHNT, CDR2 YYREEE (reference sequence). The CDR3 has 15 amino acids. CDR3 bases: TGTGCCAGCAGCTTGGCGGGACTCTCTTACTACGAGCAGTACTTC. As protein: CASSLAGLSYYEQYF. The whole variable domain, filled in from reference TRBV5-4 and TRBJ2-7, reads ETGVTQSPTHLIKTRGQQVTLRCSSQSGHNTVSWYQQALGQGPQFIFQYYREEENGRGNFPPRFSGLQFPNYSSELNVNALELDDSALYLCASSLAGLSYYEQYFGPGTRLTVT.

The genes are TRBV10-3 and TRBJ2-7; D possibly uses TRBD1 or TRBD2 (5 bases each). CDR1 and CDR2 from the germline V gene are ENHRY and SYGVKD. Trimming took 6 bases from V and 6 from J, leaving 12 bases between them. This CDR3 has 12 residues. The CDR3 is CAISDGGTEQYF. As DNA, the CDR3 is TGTGCCATCAGCGATGGGGGTACCGAGCAGTACTTC.